This passage covers 14 T cell receptor beta chains from one sample sequenced in a study of CD4 T cells in relation to SARS-CoV-2 and coronaviruses. TCRdb's table, derived via immunoSEQ multiplex PCR, lists solely in-frame clones and lacks some. The sample has some 69,000 clones, over 90% seen once. Before the COVID-19 pandemic, during about 2011-2019, CD4+ T cells were taken from unexposed donors. Input material: naive CD4+ T cells from PBMCs. Subset indicated: naive CD4+ T cells isolated by negative enrichment. These TCRs come from a human donor in good health.

The V gene is TRBV27, the J gene TRBJ1-5; TRBD1 matches at 9 bases. The J segment lost 0 bases and the V segment lost 5 bases, leaving 17 bases of the junction unmatched. Germline-derived CDR1 and CDR2 are MNHEY and SMNVEV (reference sequence). The CDR3 covers 20 residues. Here the CDR3 reads CASSPGIWQDRGSSNQPQHF. Here the CDR3 DNA reads TGTGCCAGCAGTCCCGGGATTTGGCAGGACAGGGGAAGTAGCAATCAGCCCCAGCATTTT.

The genes are TRBV2 and TRBJ1-2; D uncertain. The CDR3 is made up of 13 amino acids. The V and J ends lost 3 bases and 5 bases respectively, with 10 bases between them. From germline, CDR1 is SNHLY and CDR2 FYNNEI. The CDR3 is CASSDLGSYGYTF. CDR3 DNA sequence: TGTGCCAGCAGTGATCTCGGGAGTTATGGCTACACCTTC.

The chain has TRBV28 and TRBJ2-7, with D possibly being TRBD1 (5 bases). The CDR3 sequence is 12 residues long. Per the germline V gene, CDR1 is MDHEN and CDR2 is SYDVKM. CDR3 nucleotides: TGTGCGAGAGTGGGGCGCTACTACGAGCAGTACTTC. The encoded protein is CARVGRYYEQYF.

V is TRBV7-8 and J is TRBJ2-7, with 12 nucleotides matching TRBD1. Germline loops: CDR1 SGHVS, CDR2 FQNEAQ. The CDR3 extends over 17 amino acids. V was clipped by 1 base and J by 7 bases; unmatched bases: 11. Here the CDR3 reads CASSLVGGGQGAREQYF. The CDR3 bases are TGTGCCAGCAGCTTAGTTGGAGGGGGACAGGGGGCGCGGGAGCAGTACTTC. Full variable domain (outside the CDR3, taken from reference TRBV7-8 and TRBJ2-7): GAGVSQSPRYKVAKRGQDVALRCDPISGHVSLFWYQQALGQGPEFLTYFQNEAQLDKSGLPSDRFFAERPEGSVSTLKIQRTQQEDSAVYLCASSLVGGGQGAREQYFGPGTRLTVT.

The count of this clone is one. The DNA for the CDR3 is TGTGCCAGCAGCCTCCAAATGAACACTGAAGCTTTCTTT. It yields the protein CASSLQMNTEAFF. This chain uses TRBV7-3 with TRBJ1-1; D ambiguous. The CDR3 spans 13 residues. Germline CDR1 reads SGHTA; CDR2 reads FQGTGA. V dropped 5 bases and J dropped 0 bases, with 7 bases sitting between them.

The chain recombines TRBV4-2 with TRBJ1-1; 11 bases align to TRBD1. Trimming cost V 3 bases and J 5 bases; bases outside gene matches: 8. The CDR3 covers 16 residues. Germline lookup yields CDR1 LGHNA and CDR2 YNFKEQ. The CDR3 DNA sequence: TGTGCCAGCAGCCAGGGATGGACAGGGGGCGTAACTGAAGCTTTCTTT. This translates into CASSQGWTGGVTEAFF.

The V call is TRBV18, the J call TRBJ1-1; TRBD1 might be the D (5 bases). The CDR3 loop spans 15 amino acids. Germline V gene sequence: CDR1 KGHSH, CDR2 LQKENI. Trimming cost V 1 base and J 1 base, with 10 bases left between them. As DNA, the CDR3 is TGTGCCAGCTCACCACGTATGGGGGAGAACACTGAAGCTTTCTTT. This encodes CASSPRMGENTEAFF.

This sequence joins TRBV2 and TRBJ2-7; D not resolved. The CDR3 loop spans 12 amino acids. Germline CDR1 reads SNHLY; CDR2 reads FYNNEI. The V end lost 7 bases, the J end lost 1 base, and 8 bases lay between the germline ends. This CDR3 reads CASNKRSYEQYF. CDR3 in DNA: TGTGCCAGCAACAAGAGGTCCTACGAGCAGTACTTC.

The chain uses TRBV6-5 and TRBJ1-2, with D unresolved. The CDR3 has 15 residues. Germline CDR1 MNHEY, CDR2 SVGAGI. The V end was cut by 6 bases, the J end by 0 bases, with 14 bases between. The CDR3 sequence is CASRVSGATNYGYTF. For the CDR3, the DNA is TGTGCCAGCAGAGTCTCGGGAGCTACTAACTATGGCTACACCTTC.

This chain joins TRBV4-1 and TRBJ2-5; 10 bases match TRBD1. The trim removed 1 base at V and 6 bases at J, leaving 8 bases unmatched. Germline V lookup: CDR1 MGHRA, CDR2 YSYEKL. The CDR3 runs 16 residues. CDR3 sequence reads: CASSQGETGGVKTQYF. In DNA, the CDR3 is TGCGCCAGCAGCCAAGGGGAGACAGGGGGCGTGAAGACCCAGTACTTC.

V is TRBV9 and J is TRBJ2-3; 10 bases match TRBD1. The CDR3 is 16 residues long. Germline trimming cut 4 bases from V and 0 bases from J; bases unmatched to any gene: 5. Looked up from germline, CDR1 is SGDLS and CDR2 is YYNGEE. The DNA of the CDR3 is TGTGCCAGCAGCATAGGGACAGGGGTCAGCACAGATACGCAGTATTTT. Residues: CASSIGTGVSTDTQYF.

CDR3 region: CASSAAGVPYEQYF. In DNA, the CDR3 is TGTGCCAGTAGTGCAGCGGGAGTGCCTTACGAGCAGTACTTC. The rearrangement uses TRBV19 and TRBJ2-7; 8 bases line up with TRBD2. Germline assignment: CDR1 LNHDA and CDR2 SQIVND (reference sequence). This CDR3 has 14 amino acids. The ends lost 5 bases at V and 4 bases at J; junction bases unmatched: 7.

The CDR3 loop reads CASSNQETQYF. The CDR3 bases are TGTGCCAGCTCAAACCAAGAGACCCAGTACTTC. The chain links TRBV18 to TRBJ2-5; D call uncertain. Trimming stripped 5 bases from V and 0 bases from J, with 1 base between. Germline V gene lookup returns CDR1 KGHSH and CDR2 LQKENI. This CDR3 is built from 11 residues.

This chain links TRBV3-1 (or the pseudogene TRBV3-2) with TRBJ2-7; possibly TRBD2 for D (5 bases). The germline V and J ends were trimmed by 2 bases and 11 bases, with 13 bases remaining between them. CDR3 length: 12 residues. Germline V lookup: CDR1 LGHDT, CDR2 YNNKEL (reference sequence). The CDR3 DNA reads as TGTGCCAGCAGCCAAAGGGAGTATGCAGAGTACTTC. Its protein is CASSQREYAEYF.